This T cell receptor beta chain was captured in a study of blood T cell repertoires in COVID-19. The data were produced by immunoSEQ multiplex PCR, yet TCRdb's version contains in-frame clones alone and is incomplete. The sample lists some 320,000 clones; around 86% were seen once. Between the trimmed V and J ends, which lost 3 bases and 4 bases, there was a span of 13 bases. The CDR3 runs to 15 residues. Germline CDR1 and CDR2: MNHNS and SASEGT. The chain is built from TRBV6-1 and TRBJ1-5; D gene uncertain. This TCR was recovered from a man aged 60 to 75 who had recovered from COVID-19. What was sequenced was PBMCs or T cells enriched from blood (not recorded which). DNA for the CDR3: TGTGCCAGCAGTGAGCACGGTGGGAGGAATCAGCCCCAGCATTTT. Translating it yields CASSEHGGRNQPQHF.